The next 10 T cell receptor beta chains were all read from a single sample in a study of technical replicates of blood from several donors. The data were produced by immunoSEQ multiplex PCR, yet TCRdb's version contains in-frame clones alone and is incomplete. The repertoire holds about 97,000 clones, with 95% to 97% as singletons. Material: T cells isolated from PBMCs. These receptor sequences come from a human donor in good health.

The rearrangement uses TRBV7-9 and TRBJ1-1; D is possibly TRBD1 (6 bases). V gave up 3 bases and J gave up 12 bases, with 20 bases separating them. This CDR3 is 14 amino acids long. The germline V gene has CDR1 SEHNR and CDR2 FQNEAQ (reference sequence). CDR3 region: CASSFFGGAGGTFF. In DNA, the CDR3 is TGTGCCAGCAGCTTTTTTGGGGGCGCCGGTGGGACTTTCTTT.

V usage is TRBV5-4 and J usage is TRBJ2-7, with 14 bases fitting TRBD2. The CDR3 spans 18 residues. V trimming: 0 bases; J trimming: 0 bases; junction bases outside the gene matches: 5. The V gene's germline CDR1 is SGHNT and CDR2 YYREEE (reference sequence). The CDR3 here is CASSLGLAGGPTSYEQYF. Written as DNA, the CDR3 is TGTGCCAGCAGCTTGGGACTAGCGGGAGGGCCGACCTCCTACGAGCAGTACTTC.

CDR3 protein: CASSFYGTGTSEETQYF. CDR3 DNA sequence: TGCGCCAGCAGCTTTTACGGGACCGGGACTAGTGAAGAGACCCAGTACTTC. The chain links TRBV5-1 to TRBJ2-5, with 8 nucleotides matching TRBD2. The CDR3 length is 17 residues. V lost 2 bases and J lost 3; bases outside the gene matches: 12. Looked up from germline, CDR1 is SGHRS and CDR2 is YFSETQ.

The rearrangement uses TRBV6-6 and TRBJ1-2; unclear D gene. The CDR3 is 13 amino acids. CDR1 and CDR2 (germline): MNHNY, SVGAGI (reference sequence). V gave up 10 bases and J gave up 0 bases, with 12 bases separating them. The CDR3 here is CATTSGANYGYTF. For the CDR3, the DNA is TGTGCCACCACCTCCGGAGCTAACTATGGCTACACCTTC.

The genes are TRBV5-1 and TRBJ2-1; 10 nucleotides line up with TRBD2. In germline, CDR1 is SGHRS, CDR2 YFSETQ. This CDR3 is built from 15 residues. V was clipped by 2 bases and J by 7 bases; unmatched bases: 6. CDR3 bases: TGCGCCAGCAGCTTAGCGGGAGGGCCTGGTAATGAGCAGTTCTTC. It encodes CASSLAGGPGNEQFF.

The rearrangement joins TRBV6-6 to TRBJ1-5; TRBD1 matches 9 bases. The V segment lost 2 bases and the J segment 7 bases; nucleotides outside the gene matches: 6. CDR3 size: 15 residues. Per the germline V gene, CDR1 is MNHNY and CDR2 is SVGAGI (reference sequence). The DNA of the CDR3 is TGTGCCAGCAGTTACCTCGGGACAGGGAAACAGCCCCAGCATTTT. Translation: CASSYLGTGKQPQHF.

Written as DNA, the CDR3 is TGTGCCAGCAGGCAAGGGGGCGCAGGGTATGGCTACACCTTC. It is translated as CASRQGGAGYGYTF. The V and J genes are TRBV28 and TRBJ1-2; TRBD1 matches at 7 bases. The CDR3 contains 14 residues. The germline CDR1 and CDR2 sequences are MDHEN and SYDVKM. Germline trimming cut 6 bases from V and 5 bases from J; bases unmatched to any gene: 9.

This chain connects TRBV9 to TRBJ2-3; possibly TRBD2 for D (6 bases). The CDR3 length is 15 residues. Germline lookup yields CDR1 SGDLS and CDR2 YYNGEE. Trimming pared 4 bases from V and 2 bases from J, leaving 14 bases between. CDR3 nucleotide sequence: TGTGCCAGCAGCCCGAGGGGAGGCCCCACAGATACGCAGTATTTT. This encodes CASSPRGGPTDTQYF.

The chain couples TRBV7-2 to TRBJ2-4, with TRBD1 identical over 9 bases. Germline V lookup: CDR1 SGHTA, CDR2 FQGNSA. The V gene end was trimmed by 2 bases and the J gene end by 0 bases; junction bases not matched to a gene: 8. The CDR3 sequence is 18 residues long. CDR3 sequence: CASSLSGTGTSAKNIQYF. The CDR3 region has the DNA TGTGCCAGCAGCTTATCAGGGACAGGGACCTCAGCCAAAAACATTCAGTACTTC.

This chain joins TRBV30 and TRBJ1-1; D is undetermined. Germline values: CDR1 GTSNPN, CDR2 SVGIG (reference sequence). The length of the CDR3 is 13 residues. The V and J ends lost 1 base and 4 bases respectively, with 10 bases between them. The CDR3: CAWSGSSGTEAFF. As DNA, the CDR3 is TGTGCCTGGAGTGGGTCCTCAGGCACTGAAGCTTTCTTT.